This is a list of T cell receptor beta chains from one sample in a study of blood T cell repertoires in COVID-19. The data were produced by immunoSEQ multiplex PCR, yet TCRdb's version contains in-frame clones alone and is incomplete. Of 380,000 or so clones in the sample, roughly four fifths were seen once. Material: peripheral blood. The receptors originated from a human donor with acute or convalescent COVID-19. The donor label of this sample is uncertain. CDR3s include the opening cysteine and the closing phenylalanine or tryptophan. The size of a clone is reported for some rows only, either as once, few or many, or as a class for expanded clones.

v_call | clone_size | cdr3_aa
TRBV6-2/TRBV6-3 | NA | CASSLGPGLAGYGGQFF
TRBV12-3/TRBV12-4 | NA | CASSKGQGYEQYF
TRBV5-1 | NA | CASSLGQGGTDTQYF
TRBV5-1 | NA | CASSPDRDYGYTF
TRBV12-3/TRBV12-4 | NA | CASSSAVYSGYTF
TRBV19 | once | CASSRSGDPSNQPQHF
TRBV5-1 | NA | CASSLAGGGTGELFF
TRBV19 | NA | CASRLIAGGRNEQFF
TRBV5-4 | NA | CASSLDRGWAFF
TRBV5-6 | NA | CASSLWRQGNYGYTF
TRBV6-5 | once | CATLETGGYNQPQHF
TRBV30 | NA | CAWGPPGQVLTDTQYF
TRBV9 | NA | CASSLRTGRVQETQYF
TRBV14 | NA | CASSELMNTEAFF
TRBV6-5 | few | CASSRKDTQYF
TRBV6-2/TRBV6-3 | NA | CASSRGQGNYGYTF
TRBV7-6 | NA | CASSPRQGNSPLHF
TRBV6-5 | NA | CASSLLAGGTDTQYF
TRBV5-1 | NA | CASSLVGADSPLHF
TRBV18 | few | CASSPRQGNSGNTIYF
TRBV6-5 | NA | CASSPTGDRNSPLHF
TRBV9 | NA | CASSGTSGRSGEQFF
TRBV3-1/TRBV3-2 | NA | CASSLRGLAGGGSSYNEQFF
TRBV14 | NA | CASSQEAYTEAFF
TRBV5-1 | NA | CASSSQGPPPLHF
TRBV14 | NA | CASSHHIGTGANEKLFF
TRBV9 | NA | CASSVASRGHTEAFF
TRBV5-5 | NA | CASSSPGTVNTEAFF
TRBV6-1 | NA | CASSEQDDSGNTIYF
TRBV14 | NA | CASSLTSSIQYF
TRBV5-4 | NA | CASSSDRGFGGYTF
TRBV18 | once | CASSSSGDYGYTF
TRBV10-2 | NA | CASSKGVGTGGTGELFF
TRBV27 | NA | CASRRHQQGGEKLFF
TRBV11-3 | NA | CASSLGTGQPAPYEQYF
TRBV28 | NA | CASSFGDRGIRGYTF
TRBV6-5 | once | CASSSGGGAKNEQFF
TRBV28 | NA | CASRPPRGGYNEQFF
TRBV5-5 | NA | CASSSFIGTANTEAFF
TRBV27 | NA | CASRLAGTAEEQYF
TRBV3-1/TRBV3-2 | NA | CASRRLAGGAGGQETQYF
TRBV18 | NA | CASSREYPYEQYF
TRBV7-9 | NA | CASSPAYEQYF
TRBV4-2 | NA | CASSLGRTRDTGELFF
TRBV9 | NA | CASSAQGRHGYTF
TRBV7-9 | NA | CASSLAGQGDYSNQPQHF
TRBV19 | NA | CASAQGSTSGANVLTF
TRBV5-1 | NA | CASSLVAGGGNTEAFF
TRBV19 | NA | CASTPSDFGYTF
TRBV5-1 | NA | CASSTTSEVKNIQYF
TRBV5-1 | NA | CASSRAGTSGYTGELFF
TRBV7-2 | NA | CASSLSRGTNTEAFF
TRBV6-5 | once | CASRRDSLNAGYTF